This T cell receptor beta chain was found in a study of blood T cell repertoires in COVID-19 (dated by TCRdb to about 2020). About the full investigation: Samples covering the acute and convalescent phases of COVID-19 were provided by collaborators in the United States, Italy and Spain. Samples were obtained from the ongoing ImmuneRACE study (first 160 participants) and from approximately 1,200 subjects provided by 6 global collaborators. Where available, HLA class I and class II types were obtained from metadata supplied by the sample provider rather than from assay-based typing. The material from the prospective study consisted of cDNA or gDNA derived from T cells, B-cell-depleted T cells, or PBMCs. The repertoires were released in a freely available public database meant as a resource for research on the immune response to SARS-CoV-2. A de-identified subject ID, COVID-19 status, age in years and sex were almost always included in the sample metadata. The dataset comprised deeply sampled blood TCRbeta repertoires from subjects exposed to, actively infected with, or recovered from COVID-19.

The paper's findings and limits, for the study overall: The amount of clinical and demographic metadata varied by source and participant and was provided uncurated.

The collaborating institutions used their own protocols to collect whole blood in K2EDTA tubes. Collaborator samples were shipped for TCRbeta analysis as frozen whole blood, isolated PBMCs, or DNA extracted from either sample type. TCRbeta CDR3 regions were amplified from genomic DNA by means of the immunoSEQ Assay, a bias-controlled multiplex PCR. As for how the authors treated the data: The number of nucleated cells in each sample was estimated by amplification of reference gene primers within the assay. To quantify the absolute abundance of each unique TCRbeta CDR3 rearrangement, sequence reads were collapsed and filtered. For each sample, productive Simpson clonality was calculated by taking the square root of Simpson's diversity index across productive rearrangements. TCRdb limited this immuneACCESS table to in-frame rearrangements with V and J called. A share of clones is missing; checked studies link under half to unresolved V genes, and the rest is unexplained. V, J and clone size are taken as reported in that table, and D and trimming were inferred from the DNA itself. The sample contains some 240,000 clones, around 85% of them found a single time. The ten biggest clones cover over 8% of the sample.

Of note for this clone: Its recognized antigen is unknown. Base-call qualities are not available, and no considerably larger clone is one nucleotide away. Distinct nucleotide sequences in the sample also encode this CDR3.

V loses 0 bases, J loses 2 bases, and the germline ends lie 11 bases apart. From the cysteine through the phenylalanine, the CDR3 covers 15 amino acids. The CDR3 DNA has 45 bases and is translated from base 1. CDR1 and CDR2 are drawn from the germline V gene (reference sequence): GTSNPN, SVGIG. This clonotype originated in a woman at least 80 years old with acute or convalescent COVID-19. Here the chain combines TRBV30 and TRBJ1-5; a confident D gene designation cannot be given. Source material: peripheral blood. CDR3 region: CAWSVGGSGNQPQHF. The sequenced DNA is TGTGCCTGGAGTGTAGGAGGAAGTGGCAATCAGCCCCAGCATTTT. When the CDR3 is completed using the reference TRBV30 and TRBJ1-5 genes on either side, the full variable domain is SQTIHQWPATLVQPVGSPLSLECTVEGTSNPNLYWYRQAAGRGLQLLFYSVGIGQISSEVPQNLSASRPQDRQFILSSKKLLLSDSGFYLCAWSVGGSGNQPQHFGDGTRLSIL.